Each of the 26 T cell receptor beta chains below was sequenced from the same sample in a study of blood T cell repertoires in COVID-19 (dated by TCRdb to the early 2020s). Libraries were built with the immunoSEQ multiplex PCR assay. This immuneACCESS table, as held by TCRdb, lists in-frame sequences with V and J called but not all clones. Of the missing ones, under half trace to an unresolved V gene in checked studies; the others have no known cause. The sample table shows hundreds of thousands of clones, and 80% to 90% are seen once. The ten largest account for roughly 2.5% of the sample. Sequenced sample: PBMCs or T cells enriched from blood (not recorded which). Source of these receptors: a woman aged 18-30 years who had recovered from COVID-19.

The chain combines TRBV11-3 with TRBJ1-5, with 7 bases matching TRBD1. This CDR3 comprises 16 residues. CDR1 and CDR2 (germline): SGHNT, YENEEA. V lost 5 bases and J lost 0; bases outside the gene matches: 7. The DNA for the CDR3 is TGTGCCAGCAGCCTACGGGACAGTAATAGCAATCAGCCCCAGCATTTT. Encoded protein: CASSLRDSNSNQPQHF.

The chain couples TRBV9 to TRBJ1-2, with TRBD1 identical over 7 bases. V shed 3 bases, J shed 6 bases, and the junction held 11 bases outside the gene matches. The CDR3 length is 15 residues. Germline CDR1 and CDR2: SGDLS and YYNGEE. The CDR3 nucleotides read TGTGCCAGCAGCGAGACGGGACAGCGAACGGATGGCTACACCTTC. Its protein product is CASSETGQRTDGYTF.

V is TRBV7-9 and J is TRBJ2-1; 9 nucleotides match TRBD2. The CDR3 is 16 residues long. Losses at the gene ends were 5 bases for V and 4 bases for J; bases not matched to a gene: 9. Germline loops: CDR1 SEHNR, CDR2 FQNEAQ (reference sequence). The CDR3 coding sequence is TGTGCCAGCAGCCGCGGAAGCGGGGGGCCATACAATGAGCAGTTCTTC. This encodes CASSRGSGGPYNEQFF. Full variable domain (missing parts from reference TRBV7-9 and TRBJ2-1): DTGVSQNPRHKITKRGQNVTFRCDPISEHNRLYWYRQTLGQGPEFLTYFQNEAQLEKSRLLSDRFSAERPKGSFSTLEIQRTEQGDSAMYLCASSRGSGGPYNEQFFGPGTRLTVL.

The chain couples TRBV4-1 to TRBJ1-2; 7 bases agree with TRBD1. J gave up 3 bases and V 1 base, and 5 bases lay outside the gene matches. The CDR3 spans 15 residues. Looked up from germline, CDR1 is MGHRA and CDR2 is YSYEKL. CDR3 sequence: CASSQGGGLDYGYTF. Here the CDR3 DNA reads TGCGCCAGCAGCCAAGGAGGGGGCCTGGACTATGGCTACACCTTC.

The rearrangement links TRBV14 to TRBJ2-2; 7 nucleotides align to TRBD2. The V gene's germline CDR1 is SGHDN and CDR2 FVKESK. V lost 2 bases to trimming and J lost 2 bases; unmatched junction nucleotides: 5. The length of the CDR3 is 16 residues. The DNA for the CDR3 is TGTGCCAGCAGCCAACGGGGGACTACTAACACCGGGGAGCTGTTTTTT. The encoded protein is CASSQRGTTNTGELFF.

The rearrangement joins TRBV27 to TRBJ1-5; D uncertain. From germline, CDR1 is MNHEY and CDR2 SMNVEV (reference sequence). V was cut by 5 bases and J by 5 bases, with 13 bases left in between. The CDR3 has 14 residues. The CDR3 reads CASSPRLLYQPQHF. CDR3 coding DNA: TGTGCCAGCAGTCCCCGTTTACTTTATCAGCCCCAGCATTTT.

The rearrangement joins TRBV12-3 or TRBV12-4 to TRBJ2-3; D unresolved. This CDR3 comprises 13 residues. V was trimmed by 6 bases and J by 2 bases, leaving 9 bases between them. The CDR3 is CASSPIPTDTQYF. The CDR3 bases are TGTGCCAGCAGCCCTATCCCCACAGATACGCAGTATTTT.

This rearrangement joins TRBV6-2 or TRBV6-3 to TRBJ2-7; TRBD2 is a possible D gene (5 bases). The germline CDR1 and CDR2 sequences are MNHEY and SVGEGT. CDR3 length equals 13 residues. Deletions cut 6 bases from V and 1 base from J, with 10 bases between. The CDR3 sequence is CASSPDWSYEQYF. The DNA for the CDR3 is TGTGCCAGCAGCCCGGACTGGTCCTACGAGCAGTACTTC.

The gene calls are TRBV7-9 and TRBJ2-6; 11 bases agree with TRBD1. With 5 bases clipped from V and 3 bases from J, the junction kept 9 bases outside the gene matches. The length of the CDR3 is 18 residues. Germline V lookup: CDR1 SEHNR, CDR2 FQNEAQ (reference sequence). This CDR3 is CASSPRWTGGIGANVLTF. DNA of the CDR3: TGTGCCAGCAGCCCTAGGTGGACAGGGGGCATTGGGGCCAACGTCCTGACTTTC.

The genes are TRBV11-3 and TRBJ2-5, with 7 nucleotides matching TRBD2. Per germline, CDR1 SGHNT and CDR2 YENEEA. CDR3 length: 17 amino acids. V shed 3 bases and J 3 bases; nucleotides not matched to a gene: 13. CDR3 nucleotide sequence: TGTGCCAGCAGCTTGGGCCTAGGTGCGGGGGTCAAAGAGACCCAGTACTTC. It encodes CASSLGLGAGVKETQYF.

CDR3 region: CASALTQDRGNSPLHF. CDR3 sequence (DNA): TGTGCCAGTGCGTTAACCCAGGACAGGGGAAATTCACCCCTCCACTTT. The chain combines TRBV7-3 with TRBJ1-6; TRBD1 aligns across 9 bases. Per germline, CDR1 SGHTA and CDR2 FQGTGA. The ends lost 9 bases at V and 7 bases at J; junction bases unmatched: 13. The CDR3 is 16 amino acids.

The DNA of the CDR3 is TGTGCCAGCAGCCTACCTACAGGGATCGATGAGCAGTTCTTC. Encoded protein: CASSLPTGIDEQFF. J is TRBJ2-1 and V is TRBV5-4; a weak D match, TRBD1 (6 bases). With 4 bases removed from V and 8 bases from J, the gap between germline ends came to 16 bases. The CDR3 is 14 amino acids. Germline CDR1 SGHNT, CDR2 YYREEE (reference sequence).

This chain uses TRBV5-1 with TRBJ1-2, with D possibly matching TRBD1 (5 bases). Trimming cost V 0 bases and J 6 bases, with 21 bases left between them. The CDR3 runs to 17 residues. CDR1 is SGHRS, CDR2 YFSETQ, per germline. CDR3 residues: CASSLGFPRGVNNGYTF. The CDR3 coding sequence is TGCGCCAGCAGCTTGGGATTCCCCCGGGGGGTTAATAATGGCTACACCTTC.

The CDR3 protein is CASSSLAGDPIAYNEQFF. In nucleotides, the CDR3 is TGTGCCAGCAGTTCACTAGCGGGGGACCCGATAGCATACAATGAGCAGTTCTTC. V and J are TRBV6-2 or TRBV6-3 and TRBJ2-1, with 11 bases that match TRBD2. This CDR3 spans 18 amino acids. Germline V gene sequence: CDR1 MNHEY, CDR2 SVGEGT. The V gene end was trimmed by 4 bases and the J gene end by 4 bases; junction bases not matched to a gene: 12.

This chain joins TRBV7-2 and TRBJ1-5, with D perhaps matching TRBD1 (6 bases). The germline CDR1 and CDR2 sequences are SGHTA and FQGNSA. The CDR3 spans 15 residues. V was pared by 2 bases and J by 4 bases, with 12 bases between. The CDR3 bases are TGTGCCAGCAGCTTAAATTCAGGGGCGAATCAGCCCCAGCATTTT. Its protein product is CASSLNSGANQPQHF.

In DNA, the CDR3 is TGTGCCAGCTCACGAGGGAAAGAGACCCAGTACTTC. Its protein product is CASSRGKETQYF. The V and J genes are TRBV18 and TRBJ2-5, with D possibly being TRBD2 (5 bases). This CDR3 spans 12 amino acids. The germline V and J ends were trimmed by 4 bases and 3 bases, with 6 bases remaining between them. The germline V gene has CDR1 KGHSH and CDR2 LQKENI.

The chain recombines TRBV5-5 with TRBJ2-5, with TRBD1 as a possible D gene (5 bases). CDR3 length equals 15 residues. CDR1 and CDR2 (germline): SGHKS, YYEKEE (reference sequence). V gave up 0 bases and J gave up 2 bases, with 11 bases separating them. Here the CDR3 reads CASSLGATAQETQYF. In DNA form, the CDR3 reads TGTGCCAGCAGCTTGGGTGCGACAGCACAAGAGACCCAGTACTTC.

The chain recombines TRBV29-1 with TRBJ2-3, with 8 bases fitting TRBD1. The CDR3 spans 15 residues. The junction had 12 bases not matched to a gene; V was cut back by 6 bases and J by 4 bases. Germline V CDR1 and CDR2: SQVTM, ANQGSEA. The CDR3 region has the DNA TGCAGCGTCGCCCACCGACAGGGGATACCAGATACGCAGTATTTT. Its protein is CSVAHRQGIPDTQYF.

The chain employs TRBV5-4 and TRBJ2-4, with a possible D match to TRBD1 (6 bases). The CDR3 runs 16 residues. Germline values: CDR1 SGHNT, CDR2 YYREEE (reference sequence). Trimming removed 2 bases from V and 0 bases from J, with 12 bases in between. CDR3 loop: CASSFRDTLAKNIQYF. For the CDR3, the DNA is TGTGCCAGCAGCTTCCGGGACACCCTAGCCAAAAACATTCAGTACTTC.

A note on this clone: Distinct nucleotide sequences in the sample also encode this CDR3. V usage is TRBV4-2 and J usage is TRBJ1-3; D is unresolved. Germline-derived CDR1 and CDR2 are LGHNA and YNFKEQ. The CDR3 extends over 13 amino acids. Trimming left V 0 bases short and J 4 bases short, with 4 bases between. CDR3 DNA: TGTGCCAGCAGCCAAGATGGCGGAAACACCATATATTTT. It translates to CASSQDGGNTIYF.

The chain is built from TRBV3-1 (or the pseudogene TRBV3-2) and TRBJ1-2, with 8 bases fitting TRBD1. Trimming cost V 4 bases and J 8 bases; bases outside gene matches: 6. The CDR3 extends over 13 amino acids. CDR1 and CDR2 from the germline V gene are LGHDT and YNNKEL (reference sequence). The CDR3 DNA reads as TGTGCCAGCAGCCCCGGACAGGGACGCGGCTACACCTTC. Translating it yields CASSPGQGRGYTF.

CDR3 in amino acids: CASSIGGLAQSYNEQFF. DNA of the CDR3: TGTGCCAGTAGTATAGGGGGACTAGCTCAATCCTACAATGAGCAGTTCTTC. J is TRBJ2-1 and V is TRBV19, with TRBD2 matching over 9 bases. The CDR3 covers 17 residues. Germline-derived CDR1 and CDR2 are LNHDA and SQIVND (reference sequence). Trimming at V came to 1 base and at J to 1 base, leaving 5 bases not matched to a gene.

The sample holds one count of this clone. The rearrangement joins TRBV7-9 to TRBJ2-5, with no clear D. The V gene lost 4 bases and the J gene lost 4 bases, with 10 bases spanning the gap. In germline, CDR1 is SEHNR, CDR2 FQNEAQ (reference sequence). The CDR3 totals 13 residues. The CDR3 region has the DNA TGTGCCAGCAGCTCGAGGAGTAGAGAGACCCAGTACTTC. Its translation is CASSSRSRETQYF.

The chain couples TRBV11-3 to TRBJ2-3, with 8 bases lining up with TRBD1. Germline V gene lookup returns CDR1 SGHNT and CDR2 YENEEA. The CDR3 totals 14 residues. Losses at the gene ends were 5 bases for V and 4 bases for J; bases not matched to a gene: 5. The CDR3 protein is CASSIGTGADTQYF. CDR3 sequence (DNA): TGTGCCAGCAGCATAGGGACAGGCGCAGATACGCAGTATTTT.

V is TRBV12-3 or TRBV12-4 and J is TRBJ1-5, with D tentatively TRBD1 (5 bases). Between the trimmed V and J ends, which lost 5 bases and 5 bases, there was a span of 10 bases. The CDR3 runs to 13 residues. The CDR3 sequence: CASSIGGDQPQHF. DNA for the CDR3: TGTGCCAGCAGTATCGGGGGAGATCAGCCCCAGCATTTT.

The CDR3 loop reads CASSYSISTGEAFF. DNA for the CDR3: TGTGCCAGCAGTTACTCGATTTCTACAGGTGAAGCTTTCTTT. The rearrangement links TRBV6-6 to TRBJ1-1, with a possible D match to TRBD1 (5 bases). Trimming pared 0 bases from V and 7 bases from J, leaving 12 bases between. The CDR3 has 14 residues. CDR1 and CDR2 (germline): MNHNY, SVGAGI (reference sequence).